This T cell receptor (beta chain) was observed in a study of cytomegalovirus exposure and HLA in healthy donors. The PCR ran on 60 Vbeta and 13 Jbeta primers. In the original workflow: Later, an analysis found some 80 million unique TCR beta chains, and approximately 10 million of these were shared. The repertoire was sequenced with immunoSEQ multiplex PCR; TCRdb's copy has only in-frame clones and lacks some. The V and J calls and the clone size are those of that table, but D and trimming were determined from the DNA. The sample shows roughly 100,000 clones, roughly four fifths of them seen only once. With V trimmed by 4 bases and J by 1 base, 6 bases remained unmatched. Per the germline V gene, CDR1 is SGHRS and CDR2 is YFSETQ. This CDR3 comprises 16 residues.

Sequencing was carried out using PBMCs. This TCR was recovered from a man aged 50 to 59 in good health and CMV-seronegative. The J gene is TRBJ1-5, the V gene TRBV5-1; 9 bases fit TRBD1. This CDR3 reads CASSPGGQGSNQPQHF. The CDR3 DNA sequence: TGCGCCAGCAGCCCTGGGGGACAGGGCAGCAATCAGCCCCAGCATTTT.